This T cell receptor (beta chain) was documented in a study of blood T cell repertoires in COVID-19 (dated by TCRdb to about 2020). Some background on the complete study: Samples from collaborators originated in the United States, Italy and Spain and spanned both the acute and convalescent phases of COVID-19. The prospective study material was composed of cDNA or gDNA derived from T cells, B-cell-depleted T cells, or PBMCs. Deeply sampled blood TCRbeta repertoires from subjects exposed to, actively infected with, or recovered from COVID-19 were included in the dataset. Where available, HLA class I and class II types were obtained from metadata supplied by the sample provider rather than from assay-based typing. The repertoires were made available in a free public database intended to serve as a resource for research on the immune response to SARS-CoV-2. The samples were drawn from two sources: the first 160 participants of the ongoing ImmuneRACE study, and 1,200 or so subjects contributed by 6 global collaborators. Sample metadata almost always included a de-identified subject ID, COVID-19 status, age in years and sex.

Whole blood was collected in K2EDTA tubes by collaborating institutions according to the institutions' own protocols. Collaborator samples were shipped for TCRbeta analysis as frozen whole blood, isolated PBMCs, or DNA extracted from either sample type. TCRbeta CDR3 regions were amplified from genomic DNA by means of the immunoSEQ Assay, a bias-controlled multiplex PCR. The study's own analysis went as follows. The number of nucleated cells in each sample was estimated by amplification of reference gene primers within the assay. To quantify the absolute abundance of each unique TCRbeta CDR3 rearrangement, sequence reads were collapsed and filtered. For each sample, productive Simpson clonality was calculated by taking the square root of Simpson's diversity index across productive rearrangements. The immuneACCESS repertoire file appears here via TCRdb, limited to in-frame rearrangements. These files lack a portion of the clones; in checked studies, under half of the deficit traces to unresolved V genes, and the cause of the others is not known. V, J and clone size derive from that table, while D and trimming were established from the DNA sequence. The sample contains more than 65,000 clones, approximately 88% of them found a single time. The top ten hold approximately 5.9% of the sample.

About this clone itself: Its binding antigen is unknown. The record has no base qualities; no much larger clone is one base away.

Findings and caveats that apply to the study as a whole: The amount of clinical and demographic metadata varied by source and participant and was provided uncurated.

Sequences were obtained from peripheral blood. The TCR originated in a man between 60 and 70 years old with acute or convalescent COVID-19.

The CDR3 protein: CASSPGYTDPSTEAFF. The DNA sequence follows: TGTGCCAGCAGTCCGGGATATACAGATCCTAGCACTGAAGCTTTCTTT. The chain employs TRBV28 and TRBJ1-1; the D gene is unclear. Trimming removed 5 bases from V and 4 bases from J, leaving 20 bases between the germline ends. Counted from cysteine to phenylalanine, this CDR3 has 16 amino acids. This entry keeps only the CDR3 DNA: 48 bases, framed from base 1. The germline V gene gives CDR1 as MDHEN and CDR2 as SYDVKM.